This section outlines one T cell receptor beta chain sequence together with its context. This entry belongs to a study of shared clonotypes between healthy human individuals. The CDR3 extends over 12 amino acids. Germline V lookup: CDR1 ENHRY, CDR2 SYGVKD. V lost 10 bases and J lost 3, with 9 bases in between. CD45RO-negative cells were positively selected for CCR7, leaving out terminally differentiated effector memory CD45RA+ cells. Donors had no recently reported acute infections or vaccinations and were HIV-negative. Sequenced by immunoSEQ multiplex PCR; TCRdb stores in-frame clones only, minus some. The sample lists some 600,000 clones; approximately 96% were seen once.

Source material: naive CD8+ T cells sorted from blood. The chain employs TRBV10-3 and TRBJ1-4; D possibly corresponds to TRBD1 (6 bases). The TCR was taken from a woman between 25 and 40 years old in good health. This CDR3 reads CATGQPNEKLFF. In DNA, the CDR3 is TGTGCCACCGGACAGCCTAATGAAAAACTGTTTTTT.